The TCR beta chain under discussion was sequenced for a study of cytomegalovirus exposure and HLA in healthy donors. The PCR employed 60 Vbeta primers together with 13 Jbeta primers. Produced via immunoSEQ multiplex PCR; TCRdb's table is partial and in-frame only. The table lists under 150,000 clones, roughly four fifths of them singletons. Every donor was a healthy person donating bone marrow. CDR1 is MNHEY and CDR2 is SMNVEV in the germline V gene (reference sequence). The CDR3 is 17 amino acids. V gave up 8 bases and J gave up 4 bases; unmatched junction bases: 16. This clone was found once. Sequencing was carried out using PBMCs. This rearrangement joins TRBV27 to TRBJ2-1; 8 nucleotides line up with TRBD2. The clonotype comes from a male donor in good health and CMV-seronegative. CDR3 in DNA: TGTGCCAGCTCGGGGCCCACCGTAGCGGGAATTTACAATGAGCAGTTCTTC. As protein: CASSGPTVAGIYNEQFF.